Listed here are 9 T cell receptor beta chains from one sample, sequenced in a study of cytomegalovirus exposure and HLA in healthy donors. The PCR ran on 60 Vbeta and 13 Jbeta primers. Sequencing used immunoSEQ multiplex PCR; TCRdb keeps in-frame clones, though not all of them. Among roughly 180,000 clones listed, roughly 80% were seen once. Sample: PBMCs. The source is a man aged 25-45 years in good health and CMV-seronegative.

The chain joins TRBV30 to TRBJ2-5; 7 bases fit TRBD1. Germline lookup yields CDR1 GTSNPN and CDR2 SVGIG (reference sequence). Unmatched junction bases numbered 8, after V lost 7 bases and J lost 3 bases. The CDR3 is 13 residues long. The CDR3 bases are TGTGCCTCTACCGGGACAGCCAAAGAGACCCAGTACTTC. As protein: CASTGTAKETQYF.

The rearrangement links TRBV6-5 to TRBJ2-1, with a tentative D call TRBD2 (5 bases). V shed 9 bases and J shed 0 bases, with 15 bases lying between them. This CDR3 spans 15 amino acids. Germline CDR1 is MNHEY and CDR2 is SVGAGI. CDR3 sequence (DNA): TGTGCCAGTCGACAAACGGGGAGCTCCTACAATGAGCAGTTCTTC. This sequence encodes CASRQTGSSYNEQFF.

This clone was seen just once. The chain couples TRBV7-7 to TRBJ2-2, with D perhaps matching TRBD1 (5 bases). The CDR3 totals 15 residues. The V end was cut by 2 bases, the J end by 2 bases, with 9 bases between. Germline-derived CDR1 and CDR2 are SSHAT and FNYEAQ (reference sequence). The CDR3 DNA follows: TGTGCCAGCAGCTTATATCAGGGAAACACCGGGGAGCTGTTTTTT. Its protein is CASSLYQGNTGELFF.

V is TRBV4-2 and J is TRBJ2-5, with 12 bases aligning to TRBD2. J gave up 5 bases and V 1 base, and 5 bases lay outside the gene matches. CDR3 length: 16 amino acids. CDR1 is LGHNA and CDR2 is YNFKEQ in the germline V gene. The CDR3 coding sequence is TGTGCCAGCAGCCAAGGGACTAGCGGGGATGGGGAGACCCAGTACTTC. Amino acid sequence: CASSQGTSGDGETQYF.

J is TRBJ2-3 and V is TRBV4-3, with a possible D match to TRBD2 (5 bases). CDR1 and CDR2 from the germline V gene are LGHNA and YSLEER. V lost 1 base and J lost 0, with 14 bases in between. This CDR3 spans 17 amino acids. CDR3 sequence: CASSQGPLAASTDTQYF. As DNA, the CDR3 is TGCGCCAGCAGCCAAGGCCCTCTAGCTGCTAGCACAGATACGCAGTATTTT.

CDR3 protein: CASSTIGVGGEKLFF. CDR3 in DNA: TGTGCCAGCAGTACGATAGGAGTTGGAGGTGAAAAACTGTTTTTT. V is TRBV6-5 and J is TRBJ1-4; no definite D call. The CDR3 runs 15 residues. V was cut by 5 bases and J by 7 bases, with 17 bases left in between. Germline values: CDR1 MNHEY, CDR2 SVGAGI.

The chain carries TRBV5-4 and TRBJ2-3; 9 bases align to TRBD1. The V and J ends lost 5 bases and 4 bases, in that order; junction bases with no gene match: 14. Germline V gene data show CDR1 as SGHNT and CDR2 as YYREEE (reference sequence). This CDR3 has 17 residues. The CDR3 reads CASRPGTGPRVADTQYF. In nucleotides, the CDR3 is TGTGCCAGCAGACCTGGGACAGGGCCGCGAGTAGCAGATACGCAGTATTTT.

This chain joins TRBV10-3 and TRBJ1-5; 12 bases are shared with TRBD1. The CDR3 covers 18 residues. J lost 1 base, V lost 2 bases, and 6 bases had no gene match. Germline V gives CDR1 ENHRY, CDR2 SYGVKD. As DNA, the CDR3 is TGTGCCATCAGTGAGGGGACAGGGGGCGGCTCAAGCAATCAGCCCCAGCATTTT. Translated, it gives CAISEGTGGGSSNQPQHF.

This clone came up once. This chain joins TRBV6-5 and TRBJ2-7, with D maybe TRBD2 (5 bases). Trimming pared 7 bases from V and 7 bases from J, leaving 14 bases between. Germline loops: CDR1 MNHEY, CDR2 SVGAGI. CDR3 length: 12 amino acids. The CDR3 DNA reads as TGTGCCAGCATCGCTACGTCGGGGGAGCAGTACTTC. Its translation: CASIATSGEQYF.